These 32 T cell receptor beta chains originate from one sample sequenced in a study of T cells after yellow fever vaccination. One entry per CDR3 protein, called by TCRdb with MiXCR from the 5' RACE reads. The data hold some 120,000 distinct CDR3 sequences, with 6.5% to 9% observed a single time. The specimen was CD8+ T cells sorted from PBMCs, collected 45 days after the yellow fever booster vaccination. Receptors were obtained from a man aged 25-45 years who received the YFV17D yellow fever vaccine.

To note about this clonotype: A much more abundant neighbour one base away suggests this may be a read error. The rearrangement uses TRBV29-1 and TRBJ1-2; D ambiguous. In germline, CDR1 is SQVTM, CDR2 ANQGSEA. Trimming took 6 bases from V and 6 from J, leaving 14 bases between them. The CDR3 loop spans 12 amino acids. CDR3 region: CSVQDGSDGYTF. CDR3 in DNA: TGCAGCGTCCAGGACGGTTCTGATGGCTACACCTTC.

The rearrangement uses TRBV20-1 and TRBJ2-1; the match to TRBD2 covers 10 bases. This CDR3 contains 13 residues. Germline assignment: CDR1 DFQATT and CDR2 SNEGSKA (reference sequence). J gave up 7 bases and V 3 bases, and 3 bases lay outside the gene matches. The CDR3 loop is CSASLAGENEQFF. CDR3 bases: TGCAGTGCTAGTCTAGCGGGGGAGAATGAGCAGTTCTTC.

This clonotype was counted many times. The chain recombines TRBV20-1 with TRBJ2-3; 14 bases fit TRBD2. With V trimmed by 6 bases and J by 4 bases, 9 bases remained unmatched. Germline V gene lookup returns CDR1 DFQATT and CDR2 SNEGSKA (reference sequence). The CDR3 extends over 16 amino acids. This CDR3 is CSAHEGLAGGPDTQYF. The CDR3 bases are TGCAGTGCACATGAAGGACTAGCGGGAGGCCCAGATACGCAGTATTTT.

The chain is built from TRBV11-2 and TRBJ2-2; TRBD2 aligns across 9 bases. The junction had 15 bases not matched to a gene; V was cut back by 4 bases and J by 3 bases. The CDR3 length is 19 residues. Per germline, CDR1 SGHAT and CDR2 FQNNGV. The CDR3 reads CASSSPGTSSRGYTGELFF. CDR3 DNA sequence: TGTGCCAGCAGCTCCCCCGGGACTAGCTCACGGGGGTACACCGGGGAGCTGTTTTTT. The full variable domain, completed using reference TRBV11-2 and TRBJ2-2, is EAGVAQSPRYKIIEKRQSVAFWCNPISGHATLYWYQQILGQGPKLLIQFQNNGVVDDSQLPKDRFSAERLKGVDSTLKIQPAKLEDSAVYLCASSSPGTSSRGYTGELFFGEGSRLTVL.

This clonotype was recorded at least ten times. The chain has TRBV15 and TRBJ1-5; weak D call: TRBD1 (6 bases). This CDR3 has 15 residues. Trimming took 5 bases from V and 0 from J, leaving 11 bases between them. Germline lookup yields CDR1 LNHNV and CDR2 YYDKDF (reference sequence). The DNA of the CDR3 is TGTGCCACCAGCGGCGGGGGCTCTAGCAATCAGCCCCAGCATTTT. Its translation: CATSGGGSSNQPQHF.

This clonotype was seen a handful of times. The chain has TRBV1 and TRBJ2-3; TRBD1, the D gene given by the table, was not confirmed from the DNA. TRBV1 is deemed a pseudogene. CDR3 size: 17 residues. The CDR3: CTSSQDLGGACTDTQYF. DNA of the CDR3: TGCACCAGCAGCCAAGATCTTGGGGGGGCGTGCACAGATACGCAGTATTTT.

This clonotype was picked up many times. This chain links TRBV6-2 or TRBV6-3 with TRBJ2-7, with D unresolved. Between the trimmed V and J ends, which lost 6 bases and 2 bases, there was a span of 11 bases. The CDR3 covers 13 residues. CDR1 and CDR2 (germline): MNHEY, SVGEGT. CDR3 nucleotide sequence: TGTGCCAGCAGCCTCGGAACAACCTACGAGCAGTACTTC. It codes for CASSLGTTYEQYF.

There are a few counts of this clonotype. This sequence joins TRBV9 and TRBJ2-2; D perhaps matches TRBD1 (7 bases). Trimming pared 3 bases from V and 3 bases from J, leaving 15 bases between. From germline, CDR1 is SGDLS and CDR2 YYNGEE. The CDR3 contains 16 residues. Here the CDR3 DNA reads TGTGCCAGCAGCGAACCCAGGGGGGTCTACACCGGGGAGCTGTTTTTT. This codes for CASSEPRGVYTGELFF.

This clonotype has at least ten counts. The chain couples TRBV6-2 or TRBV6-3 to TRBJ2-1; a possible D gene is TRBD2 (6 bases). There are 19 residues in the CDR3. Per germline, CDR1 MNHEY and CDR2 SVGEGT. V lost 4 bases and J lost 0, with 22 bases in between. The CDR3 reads CASSSLGERVGSSYNEQFF. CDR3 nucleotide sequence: TGTGCCAGCAGTTCCCTCGGTGAGCGGGTTGGAAGCTCCTACAATGAGCAGTTCTTC.

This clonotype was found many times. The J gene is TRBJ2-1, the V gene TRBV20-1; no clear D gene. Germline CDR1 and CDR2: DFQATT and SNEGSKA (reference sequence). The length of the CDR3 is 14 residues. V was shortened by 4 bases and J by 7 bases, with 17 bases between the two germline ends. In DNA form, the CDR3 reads TGCAGTGCTAAGGGCTCTAGGGCGGAGAATGAGCAGTTCTTC. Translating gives CSAKGSRAENEQFF.

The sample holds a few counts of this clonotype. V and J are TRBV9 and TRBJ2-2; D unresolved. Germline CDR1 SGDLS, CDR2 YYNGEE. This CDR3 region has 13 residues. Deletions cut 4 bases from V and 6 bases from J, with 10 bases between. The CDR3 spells CASSRINSGELFF. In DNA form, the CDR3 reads TGTGCCAGCAGCCGAATTAACTCCGGGGAGCTGTTTTTT.

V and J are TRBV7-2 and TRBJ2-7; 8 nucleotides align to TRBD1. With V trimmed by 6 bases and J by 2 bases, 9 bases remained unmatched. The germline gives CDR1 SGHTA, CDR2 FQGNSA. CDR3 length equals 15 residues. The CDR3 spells CASSLPGQVTYEQYF. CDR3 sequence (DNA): TGTGCCAGCAGTCTTCCGGGACAGGTAACCTACGAGCAGTACTTC.

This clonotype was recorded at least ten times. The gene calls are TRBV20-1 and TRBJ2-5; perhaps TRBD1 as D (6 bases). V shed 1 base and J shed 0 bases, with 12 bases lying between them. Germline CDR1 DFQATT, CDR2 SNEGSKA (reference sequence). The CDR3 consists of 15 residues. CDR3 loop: CSARGRRTDQETQYF. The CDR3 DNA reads TGCAGTGCTAGAGGTCGGAGGACAGACCAAGAGACCCAGTACTTC.

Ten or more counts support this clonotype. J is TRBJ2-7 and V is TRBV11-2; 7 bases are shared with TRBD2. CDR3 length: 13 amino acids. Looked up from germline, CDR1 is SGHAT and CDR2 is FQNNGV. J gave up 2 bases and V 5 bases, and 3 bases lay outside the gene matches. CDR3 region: CASSPGLTYEQYF. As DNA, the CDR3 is TGTGCCAGCAGCCCGGGACTAACCTACGAGCAGTACTTC. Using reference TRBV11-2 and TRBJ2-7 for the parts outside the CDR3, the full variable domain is EAGVAQSPRYKIIEKRQSVAFWCNPISGHATLYWYQQILGQGPKLLIQFQNNGVVDDSQLPKDRFSAERLKGVDSTLKIQPAKLEDSAVYLCASSPGLTYEQYFGPGTRLTVT.

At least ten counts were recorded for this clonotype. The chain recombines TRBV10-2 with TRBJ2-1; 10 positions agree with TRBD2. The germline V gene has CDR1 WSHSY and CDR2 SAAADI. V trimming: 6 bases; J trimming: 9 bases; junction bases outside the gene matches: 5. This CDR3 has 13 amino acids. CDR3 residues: CASSSSGRFEQFF. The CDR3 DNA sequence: TGCGCCAGCAGCTCTAGCGGGAGATTTGAGCAGTTCTTC.

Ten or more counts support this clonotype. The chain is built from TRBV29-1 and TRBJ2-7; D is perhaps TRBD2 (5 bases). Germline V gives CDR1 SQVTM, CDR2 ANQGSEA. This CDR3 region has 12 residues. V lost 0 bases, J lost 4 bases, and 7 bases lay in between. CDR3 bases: TGCAGCGTTGAAGATTCGGGATACGAGCAGTACTTC. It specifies CSVEDSGYEQYF.

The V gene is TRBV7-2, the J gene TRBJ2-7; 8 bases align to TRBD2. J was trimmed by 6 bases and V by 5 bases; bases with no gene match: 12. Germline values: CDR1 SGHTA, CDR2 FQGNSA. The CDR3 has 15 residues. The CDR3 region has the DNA TGTGCCAGCAGCCCAGATATAGGACTAGCCTCCGAGCAGTACTTC. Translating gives CASSPDIGLASEQYF.

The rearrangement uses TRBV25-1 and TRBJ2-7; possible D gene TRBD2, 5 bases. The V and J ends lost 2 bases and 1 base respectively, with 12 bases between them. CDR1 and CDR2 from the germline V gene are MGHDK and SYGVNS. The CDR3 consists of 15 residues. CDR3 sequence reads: CASSEIGGRSYEQYF. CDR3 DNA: TGTGCCAGCAGTGAAATAGGAGGACGGTCCTACGAGCAGTACTTC.

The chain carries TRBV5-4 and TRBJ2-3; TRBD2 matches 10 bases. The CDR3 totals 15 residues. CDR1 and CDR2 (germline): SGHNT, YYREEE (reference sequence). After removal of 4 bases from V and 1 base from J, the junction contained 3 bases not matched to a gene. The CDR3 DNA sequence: TGTGCCAGCAGCGGCGGACTAGCGGGCACAGATACGCAGTATTTT. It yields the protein CASSGGLAGTDTQYF.

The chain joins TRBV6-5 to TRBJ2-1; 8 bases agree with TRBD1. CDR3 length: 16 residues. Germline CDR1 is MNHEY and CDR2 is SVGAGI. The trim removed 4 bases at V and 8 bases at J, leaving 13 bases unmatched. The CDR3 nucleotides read TGTGCCAGCAGTTTTAATAAACAGGGGGTCGGATATGAGCAGTTCTTC. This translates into CASSFNKQGVGYEQFF.

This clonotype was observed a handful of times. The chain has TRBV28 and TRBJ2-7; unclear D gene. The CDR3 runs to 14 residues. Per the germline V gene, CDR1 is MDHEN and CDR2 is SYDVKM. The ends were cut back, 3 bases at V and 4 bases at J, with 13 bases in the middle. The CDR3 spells CASSFRPDPYEQYF. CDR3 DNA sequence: TGTGCCAGCAGTTTCAGACCGGACCCTTACGAGCAGTACTTC. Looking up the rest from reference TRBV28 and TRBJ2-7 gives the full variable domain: DVKVTQSSRYLVKRTGEKVFLECVQDMDHENMFWYRQDPGLGLRLIYFSYDVKMKEKGDIPEGYSVSREKKERFSLILESASTNQTSMYLCASSFRPDPYEQYFGPGTRLTVT.

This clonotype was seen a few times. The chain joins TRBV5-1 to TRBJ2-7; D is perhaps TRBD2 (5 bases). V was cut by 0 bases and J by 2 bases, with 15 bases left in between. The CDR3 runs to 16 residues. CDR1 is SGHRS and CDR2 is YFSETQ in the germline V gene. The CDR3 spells CASSLGAGLAAYEQYF. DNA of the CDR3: TGCGCCAGCAGCTTGGGCGCGGGTTTAGCCGCCTACGAGCAGTACTTC.

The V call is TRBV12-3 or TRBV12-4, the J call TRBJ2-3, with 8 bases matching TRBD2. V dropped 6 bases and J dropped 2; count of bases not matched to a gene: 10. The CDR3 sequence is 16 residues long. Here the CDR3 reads CASSPGVREDTDTQYF. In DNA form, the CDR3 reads TGTGCCAGCAGCCCGGGGGTGCGGGAGGACACAGATACGCAGTATTTT.

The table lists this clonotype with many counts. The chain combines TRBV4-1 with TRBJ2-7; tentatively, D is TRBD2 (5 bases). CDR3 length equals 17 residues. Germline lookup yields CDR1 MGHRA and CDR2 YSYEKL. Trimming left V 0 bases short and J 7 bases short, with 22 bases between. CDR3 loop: CASSQDTGGRIREEQYF. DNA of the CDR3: TGCGCCAGCAGCCAAGATACTGGAGGACGTATACGAGAAGAGCAGTACTTC.

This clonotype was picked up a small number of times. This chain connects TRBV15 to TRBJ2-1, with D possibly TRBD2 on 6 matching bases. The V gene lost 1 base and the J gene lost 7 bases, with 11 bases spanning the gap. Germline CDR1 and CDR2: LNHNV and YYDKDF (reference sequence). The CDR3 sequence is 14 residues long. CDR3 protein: CATSRVREWNEQFF. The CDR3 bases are TGTGCCACCAGCAGAGTACGGGAGTGGAATGAGCAGTTCTTC.

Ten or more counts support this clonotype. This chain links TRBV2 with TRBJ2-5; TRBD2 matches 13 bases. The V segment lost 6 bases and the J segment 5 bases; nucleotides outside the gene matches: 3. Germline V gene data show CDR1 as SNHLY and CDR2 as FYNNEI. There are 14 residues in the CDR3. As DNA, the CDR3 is TGTGCCAGCAGGGGACTAGCGGGAATGGAGACCCAGTACTTC. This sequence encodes CASRGLAGMETQYF.

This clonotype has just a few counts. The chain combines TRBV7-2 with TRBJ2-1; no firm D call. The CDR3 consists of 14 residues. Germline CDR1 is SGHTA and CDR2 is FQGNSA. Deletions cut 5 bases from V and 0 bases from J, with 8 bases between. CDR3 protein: CASSSRSSYNEQFF. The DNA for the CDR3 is TGTGCCAGCAGCAGCAGGAGCTCCTACAATGAGCAGTTCTTC. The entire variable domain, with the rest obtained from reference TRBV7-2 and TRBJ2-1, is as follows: GAGVSQSPSNKVTEKGKDVELRCDPISGHTALYWYRQSLGQGLEFLIYFQGNSAPDKSGLPSDRFSAERTGGSVSTLTIQRTQQEDSAVYLCASSSRSSYNEQFFGPGTRLTVL.

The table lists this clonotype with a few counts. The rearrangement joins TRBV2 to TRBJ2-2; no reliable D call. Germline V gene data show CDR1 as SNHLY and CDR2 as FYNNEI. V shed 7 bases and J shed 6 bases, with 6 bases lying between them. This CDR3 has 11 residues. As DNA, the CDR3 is TGTGCCAGCATGGGTCCCGGGGAGCTGTTTTTT. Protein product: CASMGPGELFF.

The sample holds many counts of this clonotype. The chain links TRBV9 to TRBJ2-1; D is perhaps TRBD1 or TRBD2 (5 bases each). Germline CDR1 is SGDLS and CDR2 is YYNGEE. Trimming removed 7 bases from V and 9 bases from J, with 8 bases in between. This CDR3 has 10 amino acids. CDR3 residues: CASGGGEQFF. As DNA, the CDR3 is TGTGCCAGCGGGGGTGGTGAGCAGTTCTTC.

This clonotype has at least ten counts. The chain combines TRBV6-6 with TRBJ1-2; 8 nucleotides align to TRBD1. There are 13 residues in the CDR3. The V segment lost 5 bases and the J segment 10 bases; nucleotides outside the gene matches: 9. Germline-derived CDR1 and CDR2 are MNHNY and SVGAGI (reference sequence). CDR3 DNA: TGTGCCAGCAGTCCACAGGGGGATATTATCTACACCTTC. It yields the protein CASSPQGDIIYTF.

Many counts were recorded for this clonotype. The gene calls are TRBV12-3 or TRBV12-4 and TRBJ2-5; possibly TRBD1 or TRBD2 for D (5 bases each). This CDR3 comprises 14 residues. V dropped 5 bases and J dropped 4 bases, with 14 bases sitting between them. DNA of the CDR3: TGTGCCAGCAGTGTGCTAGCAGGGCTAGAGACCCAGTACTTC. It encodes CASSVLAGLETQYF.

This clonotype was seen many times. CDR3 sequence reads: CASSWVSGARNEQFF. For the CDR3, the DNA is TGTGCCAGCAGTTGGGTGTCGGGGGCGCGCAATGAGCAGTTCTTC. The J gene is TRBJ2-1, the V gene TRBV12-3 or TRBV12-4; D tentatively fits TRBD1 or TRBD2 (6 bases each). V was trimmed by 4 bases and J by 6 bases, leaving 16 bases between them. The CDR3 extends over 15 amino acids.